The rows below give T cell receptor beta chains drawn from one sample of a study of blood T cells in healthy people across ages. TCRdb re-called the 5' RACE reads with MiXCR, one entry per CDR3 protein. The table includes under 2,000,000 distinct CDR3 sequences, around half detected once. Material: blood. The receptors shown here come from a woman aged 40 to 50 in good health. The CDR3 runs from the conserved cysteine through the conserved F or W. D genes are given only for firm matches. Clone size is not always given. Where it is, it says once, few, many or a class for expanded clones.

TRBV5-1	-	13	TRBJ2-1	TRBD2	CASSLTSDNEQFF	TGCGCCAGCAGCTTAACTAGCGACAATGAGCAGTTCTTC
TRBV5-8	few	16	TRBJ2-6	-	CASSFTLGAGANVLTF	TGTGCCAGCAGCTTTACGTTAGGGGCTGGGGCCAACGTCCTGACTTTC
TRBV7-2	few	13	TRBJ1-2	-	CASSLRVFYGYTF	TGTGCCAGCAGCCTACGAGTATTCTATGGCTACACCTTC
TRBV28	few	14	TRBJ1-4	TRBD1	CASGSPGGGEKLFF	TGTGCCAGCGGCTCGCCAGGGGGCGGGGAAAAACTGTTTTTT
TRBV4-1	once	15	TRBJ1-1	-	CASSQVGRMNTEAFF	TGCGCCAGCAGCCAAGTGGGCAGAATGAACACTGAAGCTTTCTTT
TRBV14	-	14	TRBJ1-2	-	CASSLTGGIYGYTF	TGTGCCAGCAGCTTGACAGGCGGAATCTATGGCTACACCTTC
TRBV10-3	few	15	TRBJ2-5	TRBD2	CAIRRLAENQETQYF	TGTGCCATCAGGCGACTAGCGGAGAACCAAGAGACCCAGTACTTC
TRBV11-2	-	16	TRBJ2-1	TRBD2	CASSLRIAGGLNEQFF	TGTGCCAGCAGCTTAAGGATAGCGGGGGGGTTAAATGAGCAGTTCTTC
TRBV20-1	few	15	TRBJ2-3	-	CSAPKLVSSEDTQYF	TGCAGTGCGCCCAAACTAGTCTCCTCCGAAGATACGCAGTATTTT
TRBV6-2/TRBV6-3	-	15	TRBJ2-7	TRBD1	CASSFPSTGSYEQYF	TGTGCCAGCAGTTTCCCATCGACAGGGTCCTACGAGCAGTACTTC
TRBV7-2	few	15	TRBJ2-3	TRBD2	CASGSAGGLSDTQYF	TGTGCCAGCGGGTCTGCGGGGGGGCTGTCAGATACGCAGTATTTT
TRBV4-1	-	17	TRBJ2-1	TRBD2	CASSHGLGTSGDNEQFF	TGCGCCAGCAGCCACGGCCTAGGGACTAGCGGGGACAATGAGCAGTTCTTC
TRBV5-4	-	19	TRBJ2-3	TRBD2	CASSHGTSGGARGTDTQYF	TGTGCCAGCAGCCACGGGACTAGCGGGGGGGCCCGGGGCACAGATACGCAGTATTTT
TRBV6-6	-	12	TRBJ1-1	-	CASSDSNTEAFF	TGTGCCAGCAGCGACAGTAACACTGAAGCTTTCTTT
TRBV4-2	-	18	TRBJ1-6	-	CASSQERPPGMLSSPLHF	TGTGCCAGCAGCCAAGAGCGACCGCCAGGGATGCTTTCTTCACCCCTCCACTTT
TRBV11-1	-	16	TRBJ2-3	-	CASSLAPSRPTDTQYF	TGTGCCAGCAGCTTAGCGCCCAGCAGACCCACAGATACGCAGTATTTT
TRBV27	-	14	TRBJ2-1	-	CASSNNRDVGEQFF	TGTGCCAGCAGTAACAACCGGGACGTCGGTGAGCAGTTCTTC
TRBV4-3	few	14	TRBJ2-7	-	CASSQEVAAYEQYF	TGCGCCAGCAGCCAAGAAGTGGCAGCCTACGAGCAGTACTTC
TRBV29-1	-	9	TRBJ1-2	-	CSGGDGYTF	TGCAGTGGCGGGGATGGCTACACCTTC
TRBV4-1	-	18	TRBJ2-3	TRBD2	CASTPLSSGGTPTDTQYF	TGCGCCAGCACCCCCTTATCTAGCGGGGGGACACCCACAGATACGCAGTATTTT
TRBV6-2/TRBV6-3	-	15	TRBJ2-5	TRBD2	CASSSVGRGEGTQYF	TGTGCCAGCAGTTCCGTTGGGCGGGGGGAAGGGACCCAGTACTTC
TRBV20-1	-	15	TRBJ2-7	TRBD1	CSARDFGTVTYEQYF	TGCAGTGCTAGAGATTTCGGGACAGTTACCTACGAGCAGTACTTC
TRBV7-8	-	14	TRBJ1-6	-	CASSLDGFNSPLHF	TGTGCCAGCAGCTTAGACGGATTTAATTCACCCCTCCACTTT
TRBV4-3	many	13	TRBJ2-1	TRBD1	CASSQEGRGEQFF	TGTGCCAGCAGCCAAGAGGGCAGGGGGGAGCAGTTCTTC
TRBV14	-	15	TRBJ2-5	TRBD2	CASSQGAMGGETQYF	TGTGCCAGCAGCCAAGGCGCGATGGGAGGGGAGACCCAGTACTTC
TRBV18	-	15	TRBJ2-7	TRBD2	CASSPSGGRSYEQYF	TGTGCCAGCTCACCTAGCGGGGGCCGGTCCTACGAGCAGTACTTC
TRBV12-3/TRBV12-4	-	15	TRBJ2-3	-	CASSLVGTLKDTQYF	TGTGCCAGCAGTCTCGTAGGGACTTTGAAAGATACGCAGTATTTT
TRBV6-2/TRBV6-3	-	14	TRBJ2-5	-	CASTNQQIQETQYF	TGTGCCAGCACCAACCAACAGATTCAAGAGACCCAGTACTTC
TRBV20-1	-	15	TRBJ2-1	-	CSAPGRGDSHNEQFF	TGCAGTGCTCCTGGAAGGGGGGACTCCCACAATGAGCAGTTCTTC
TRBV28	few	16	TRBJ1-2	TRBD1	CASRTTRTGYNYGYTF	TGTGCCAGCAGAACCACCCGGACAGGCTATAACTATGGCTACACCTTC
TRBV24-1	-	15	TRBJ2-5	-	CATSVSGVSGETQYF	TGTGCCACCAGTGTCTCAGGGGTATCTGGTGAGACCCAGTACTTC
TRBV6-1	-	15	TRBJ2-6	-	CASREYRAGANVLTF	TGTGCCAGCAGGGAATACCGTGCTGGGGCCAACGTCCTGACTTTC
TRBV12-3/TRBV12-4	-	16	TRBJ2-1	TRBD2	CASSRLAGRSYNEQFF	TGTGCCAGCAGCCGACTAGCGGGGAGGTCCTACAATGAGCAGTTCTTC
TRBV3-1	once	17	TRBJ2-7	-	CASSQGPGGTKTYEQYF	TGTGCCAGCAGCCAAGGACCAGGGGGGACCAAGACCTACGAGCAGTACTTC
TRBV13	few	13	TRBJ2-3	-	CASSLVVSDTQYF	TGTGCCAGCAGCTTAGTGGTTTCAGATACGCAGTATTTT
TRBV29-1	many	16	TRBJ2-6	TRBD1	CSVSLTGGSGANVLTF	TGCAGCGTTAGCCTGACAGGGGGTTCTGGGGCCAACGTCCTGACTTTC
TRBV10-2	-	14	TRBJ2-5	TRBD2	CASRRGGLGETQYF	TGCGCCAGCAGGCGGGGGGGTTTAGGAGAGACCCAGTACTTC
TRBV7-8	few	14	TRBJ1-1	-	CATWRYGVNTEAFF	TGTGCCACATGGCGGTATGGGGTGAACACTGAAGCTTTCTTT
TRBV10-3	once	16	TRBJ2-1	TRBD1	CAISDPGAGAGGKQFF	TGTGCCATCAGTGATCCGGGGGCAGGGGCAGGGGGCAAGCAGTTCTTC
TRBV20-1	few	16	TRBJ2-4	-	CSARPDLALAKNIQYF	TGCAGTGCTAGGCCCGACTTGGCCCTAGCCAAGAACATTCAGTACTTC
TRBV2	-	14	TRBJ2-1	TRBD1	CANQMDRTRGEQFF	TGTGCCAACCAAATGGACAGGACCAGGGGTGAGCAGTTCTTC
TRBV5-6	-	15	TRBJ2-7	TRBD1	CASSLGQDRVYEQYF	TGTGCCAGCAGCTTGGGTCAGGACAGGGTCTACGAGCAGTACTTC
TRBV6-1	-	14	TRBJ1-1	-	CASSELVWNTEAFF	TGTGCCAGCAGTGAGTTAGTCTGGAACACTGAAGCTTTCTTT
TRBV7-8	-	14	TRBJ2-7	-	CASSYDRYPYEQYF	TGTGCCAGCAGCTACGACAGGTACCCCTACGAGCAGTACTTC
TRBV9	-	15	TRBJ2-1	-	CASSVEGHLDNEQFF	TGTGCCAGCAGCGTAGAGGGGCACCTCGACAATGAGCAGTTCTTC
TRBV15	-	17	TRBJ2-3	-	CATSRVQWVLSPHTQYF	TGTGCCACCAGCAGAGTCCAATGGGTCTTAAGCCCCCATACGCAGTATTTT
TRBV11-2	-	16	TRBJ2-1	TRBD1	CASSLRGDRANNEQFF	TGTGCCAGCAGCTTACGTGGGGACAGGGCAAACAATGAGCAGTTCTTC
TRBV20-1	-	15	TRBJ2-5	-	CSARDQQRGRGEQYF	TGCAGTGCTAGAGATCAGCAGCGGGGTAGGGGGGAGCAGTACTTC
TRBV5-1	-	15	TRBJ2-7	-	CASSLAGTEEYEQYF	TGCGCCAGCAGCCTGGCCGGGACGGAGGAGTACGAGCAGTACTTC
TRBV9	-	15	TRBJ2-3	-	CASSVASRDGDTQYF	TGTGCCAGCAGCGTAGCATCCAGGGATGGAGATACGCAGTATTTT
TRBV28	-	15	TRBJ1-2	-	CASSLRVGTSYGYTF	TGTGCCAGCAGTTTACGGGTTGGCACCAGCTATGGCTACACCTTC
TRBV4-3	-	15	TRBJ2-1	-	CASSQDPESLREQFF	TGCGCCAGCAGCCAAGATCCCGAGAGTTTACGTGAGCAGTTCTTC